These 21 T cell receptor beta chains were sequenced from one sample in a study of T cells in Graves' hyperthyroidism and ophthalmopathy (dated by TCRdb to about 2019). The protocol used for the library was multiplex PCR. The sequencing machine was an Illumina HiSeq 2000. Amplification of TCR beta CDR3 regions was carried out from RNA transcripts. A first-round RT-PCR of the TCR CDR3 used the HTBI primer set with the Qiagen OneStep RT-PCR kit. The public reads were reanalyzed by TCRdb: fastp trimming at Q25, MiXCR alignment, in-frame beta chains only. CDR3 protein duplicates are merged, each entry listing the most common genes and DNA. This sample lists some 620,000 distinct CDR3 sequences; under 20% were detected once. Jointly, the top ten make up over 3.5% of the sample. The sequenced sample was blood. All receptors derive from a woman between 25 and 40 years old with Graves' hyperthyroidism.

This clonotype was recorded a few times. The CDR3 nucleotides are TGTGCCTGGAGTGAGCCGGGACTCCTTAGCAATCAGCCCCAGCATTTT. As protein: CAWSEPGLLSNQPQHF. The chain is built from TRBV30 and TRBJ1-5; tentative D call: TRBD1 (5 bases). The ends were cut back, 1 base at V and 0 bases at J, with 13 bases in the middle. Germline V gene lookup returns CDR1 GTSNPN and CDR2 SVGIG (reference sequence). CDR3 length equals 16 residues.

This clonotype was counted at least ten times. V and J are TRBV20-1 and TRBJ2-3; 9 bases line up with TRBD1. The germline V gene encodes CDR1 DFQATT and CDR2 SNEGSKA (reference sequence). After removal of 3 bases from V and 4 bases from J, the junction contained 5 bases not matched to a gene. The length of the CDR3 is 14 residues. The CDR3 bases are TGCAGTGCTAGCCCCCGGGACAGGGCAGATACGCAGTATTTT. Encoded protein: CSASPRDRADTQYF.

This clonotype was observed many times. The chain carries TRBV28 and TRBJ1-1; no reliable D call. The ends were cut back, 4 bases at V and 4 bases at J, with 10 bases in the middle. The CDR3 is 13 residues long. Germline assignment: CDR1 MDHEN and CDR2 SYDVKM. The CDR3 region has the DNA TGTGCCAGCAGTTCAAACATGGGCACTGAAGCTTTCTTT. This gives the protein CASSSNMGTEAFF.

This clonotype was counted at least ten times. The V and J genes are TRBV20-1 and TRBJ1-2, with 11 nucleotides matching TRBD1. The CDR3 length is 14 residues. Germline trimming cut 3 bases from V and 4 bases from J; bases unmatched to any gene: 4. The germline V gene has CDR1 DFQATT and CDR2 SNEGSKA (reference sequence). CDR3 nucleotides: TGCAGTGCTAGGGGGGACAGGGGGATCTATGGCTACACCTTC. Translation: CSARGDRGIYGYTF.

The rearrangement links TRBV19 to TRBJ1-1, with TRBD1 identical over 8 bases. Germline CDR1 LNHDA, CDR2 SQIVND (reference sequence). This CDR3 spans 13 amino acids. The trim removed 7 bases at V and 7 bases at J, leaving 8 bases unmatched. The CDR3 protein is CASKLQGVYEAFF. CDR3 DNA sequence: TGTGCCAGTAAGCTACAGGGGGTTTATGAAGCTTTCTTT.

Comments on this clonotype: A much larger clone sits a single nucleotide away, making a read error possible. The J gene is TRBJ2-5, the V gene TRBV6-2 or TRBV6-3, with 8 bases lining up with TRBD2. CDR3 length equals 16 residues. Trimming removed 4 bases from V and 0 bases from J; junction bases left unmatched: 7. The germline CDR1 and CDR2 sequences are MNHEY and SVGEGT. This chain's CDR3 is CASSCGGSGNQETQYF. Written as DNA, the CDR3 is TGTGCCAGCAGTTGCGGGGGTAGCGGGAACCAAGAGACCCAGTACTTC.

The chain uses TRBV7-6 and TRBJ2-1; 7 bases fit TRBD1. Losses at the gene ends were 2 bases for V and 0 bases for J; bases not matched to a gene: 10. The CDR3 totals 18 residues. Germline lookup yields CDR1 SGHVS and CDR2 FNYEAQ. Here the CDR3 DNA reads TGTGCCAGCAGCTTAATAGGGGGCGGCCGGAGCTCCTACAATGAGCAGTTCTTC. It is translated as CASSLIGGGRSSYNEQFF.

This clonotype was counted ten times or more. This chain connects TRBV13 to TRBJ2-7; 11 bases fit TRBD2. Germline assignment: CDR1 PRHDT and CDR2 FYEKMQ (reference sequence). The V segment lost 5 bases and the J segment 4 bases; nucleotides outside the gene matches: 13. The CDR3 has 17 amino acids. The CDR3 reads CASSPRPNSGRVYEQYF. Written as DNA, the CDR3 is TGTGCCAGCAGCCCCCGGCCCAATAGCGGGAGGGTGTACGAGCAGTACTTC.

This clonotype was detected many times. The chain links TRBV28 to TRBJ2-7, with 8 positions matching TRBD1. Germline assignment: CDR1 MDHEN and CDR2 SYDVKM. The J segment lost 9 bases and the V segment lost 7 bases, leaving 17 bases of the junction unmatched. The CDR3 loop spans 15 amino acids. This CDR3 is CASNLSGQGSRTQYF. In DNA form, the CDR3 reads TGTGCCAGCAACCTTTCCGGACAGGGATCCCGAACGCAGTACTTC.

The chain has TRBV6-1 and TRBJ2-3; D possibly corresponds to TRBD2 (6 bases). This CDR3 comprises 16 residues. The germline V gene encodes CDR1 MNHNS and CDR2 SASEGT. V was pared by 1 base and J by 0 bases, with 11 bases between. CDR3 loop: CASSEVGGTSTDTQYF. As DNA, the CDR3 is TGTGCCAGCAGTGAAGTCGGGGGAACTAGCACAGATACGCAGTATTTT.

This clonotype showed up just a few times. The chain combines TRBV7-8 with TRBJ2-7, with D tentatively TRBD1 (6 bases). The germline V gene has CDR1 SGHVS and CDR2 FQNEAQ. The CDR3 loop spans 14 amino acids. Trimming stripped 4 bases from V and 6 bases from J, with 16 bases between. The CDR3 nucleotides are TGTGCCAGCAGCTCCATGACAGGTTCTGGCGAGCAGTACTTC. It specifies CASSSMTGSGEQYF. Variable domain in full (rest from reference TRBV7-8 and TRBJ2-7): GAGVSQSPRYKVAKRGQDVALRCDPISGHVSLFWYQQALGQGPEFLTYFQNEAQLDKSGLPSDRFFAERPEGSVSTLKIQRTQQEDSAVYLCASSSMTGSGEQYFGPGTRLTVT.

The CDR3 DNA is TGTGCCAGCAGCCCTATGACTAGCGGGAGCGATACGCAGTATTTT. It yields the protein CASSPMTSGSDTQYF. The chain employs TRBV4-2 and TRBJ2-3, with 12 bases identical to TRBD2. CDR1 is LGHNA, CDR2 YNFKEQ, per germline. Trimming at V came to 4 bases and at J to 6 bases, leaving 5 bases not matched to a gene. The CDR3 extends over 15 amino acids.

The gene calls are TRBV20-1 and TRBJ1-5; 7 nucleotides align to TRBD1. Germline CDR1 is DFQATT and CDR2 is SNEGSKA (reference sequence). The length of the CDR3 is 16 residues. V trimming: 0 bases; J trimming: 8 bases; junction bases outside the gene matches: 13. CDR3 sequence reads: CSARDPQGVEKKPQHF. In DNA form, the CDR3 reads TGCAGTGCTAGAGATCCCCAGGGGGTAGAGAAGAAGCCCCAGCATTTT.

V and J are TRBV6-2 or TRBV6-3 and TRBJ1-5; D remains ambiguous. Trimming took off 7 bases at V and 8 bases at J, with 18 bases between the two ends. Germline CDR1 is MNHEY and CDR2 is SVGEGT. CDR3 length: 14 residues. DNA for the CDR3: TGTGCCAGCACTAACCTAATAACCGTAGAGCCCCAGCATTTT. Translated: CASTNLITVEPQHF.

Many counts were recorded for this clonotype. The V call is TRBV6-5, the J call TRBJ2-3, with 12 positions matching TRBD2. The V segment lost 0 bases and the J segment 4 bases; nucleotides outside the gene matches: 2. Germline CDR1 MNHEY, CDR2 SVGAGI. The CDR3 is made up of 16 amino acids. The CDR3 DNA is TGTGCCAGCAGTTACTCACTAGCGGGAGGACCAGATACGCAGTATTTT. As protein: CASSYSLAGGPDTQYF.

This chain connects TRBV19 to TRBJ1-1; D is ambiguous. The germline V gene encodes CDR1 LNHDA and CDR2 SQIVND (reference sequence). CDR3 size: 15 residues. The ends were cut back, 8 bases at V and 0 bases at J, with 16 bases in the middle. The DNA of the CDR3 is TGTGCCAGTGCTGAAGGGCTGGGGTTGAACACTGAAGCTTTCTTT. Translating gives CASAEGLGLNTEAFF.

This sequence joins TRBV7-2 and TRBJ2-7; D unresolved. In germline, CDR1 is SGHTA, CDR2 FQGNSA. This CDR3 has 13 residues. V was clipped by 3 bases and J by 4 bases, with 10 bases between them. This CDR3 reads CASSLGAKYEQYF. CDR3 nucleotide sequence: TGTGCCAGCAGCTTGGGCGCTAAATACGAGCAGTACTTC.

This clonotype showed up just a few times. The chain combines TRBV18 with TRBJ1-4; D is undetermined. The CDR3 loop spans 14 amino acids. From germline, CDR1 is KGHSH and CDR2 LQKENI. Trimming pared 4 bases from V and 8 bases from J, leaving 14 bases between. The CDR3 DNA reads as TGTGCCAGCTCACTCAATCAAAGGGAGGAAAAACTGTTTTTT. Translation gives CASSLNQREEKLFF.

This clonotype has ten or more counts. This chain connects TRBV6-1 to TRBJ2-7; D call uncertain. V was trimmed by 8 bases and J by 6 bases, leaving 14 bases between them. CDR3 size: 12 residues. Germline V gives CDR1 MNHNS, CDR2 SASEGT. This CDR3 is CASGLRSSEQYF. In DNA, the CDR3 is TGTGCCAGCGGTCTGAGGTCGAGCGAGCAGTACTTC.

This clonotype occurred many times. The V call is TRBV28, the J call TRBJ1-2; maybe TRBD1 (6 bases). CDR3 length: 15 amino acids. Germline CDR1 and CDR2: MDHEN and SYDVKM. Trimming left V 7 bases short and J 1 base short, with 16 bases between. The CDR3 DNA is TGTGCCAGCATGGTACAGGGACCTCTTAACTATGGCTACACCTTC. This encodes CASMVQGPLNYGYTF.

The chain has TRBV24-1 and TRBJ2-2; no definite D call. The CDR3 sequence is 12 residues long. Trimming left V 9 bases short and J 5 bases short, with 9 bases between. The germline CDR1 and CDR2 sequences are KGHDR and SFDVKD. The CDR3 loop reads CATSAITGELFF. Here the CDR3 DNA reads TGTGCCACCTCCGCGATAACCGGGGAGCTGTTTTTT.